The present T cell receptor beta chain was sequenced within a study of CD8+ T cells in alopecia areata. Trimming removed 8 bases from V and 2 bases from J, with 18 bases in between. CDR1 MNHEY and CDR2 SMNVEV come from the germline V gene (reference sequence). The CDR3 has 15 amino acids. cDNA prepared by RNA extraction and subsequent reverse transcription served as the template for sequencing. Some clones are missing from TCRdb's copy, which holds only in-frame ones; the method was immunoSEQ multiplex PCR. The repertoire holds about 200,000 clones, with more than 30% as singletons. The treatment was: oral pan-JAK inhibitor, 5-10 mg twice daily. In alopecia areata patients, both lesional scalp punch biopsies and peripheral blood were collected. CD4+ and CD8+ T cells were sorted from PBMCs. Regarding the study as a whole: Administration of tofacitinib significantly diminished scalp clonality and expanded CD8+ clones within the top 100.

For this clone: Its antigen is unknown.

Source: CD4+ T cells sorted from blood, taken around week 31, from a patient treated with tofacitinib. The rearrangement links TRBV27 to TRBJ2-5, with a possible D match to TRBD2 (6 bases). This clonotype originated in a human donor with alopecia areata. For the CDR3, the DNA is TGTGCCAGCCGGCGGGACCCCCTTGGTCAAGAGACCCAGTACTTC. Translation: CASRRDPLGQETQYF.